These 27 T cell receptor beta chains were all obtained from the same sample, sequenced in a study of PD-L1 blockade in urothelial cancer. Profiling relied on immunoSEQ multiplex PCR, and the TCRdb table lists in-frame clones only, not all of them. The sample lists roughly 32,000 clones, 65% to 90% occurring once. Sequenced material: PBMCs, taken around atezolizumab (anti-PD-L1) treatment. All receptors derive from a man aged 60 to 69 with urothelial cancer.

The DNA of the CDR3 is TGCGCCAGCAGCCGCGGGACCGTGGGAGACAACGAGCAGTACTTC. This encodes CASSRGTVGDNEQYF. The chain links TRBV5-1 to TRBJ2-7; D may be TRBD2 (6 bases). Germline CDR1 is SGHRS and CDR2 is YFSETQ. This CDR3 region has 15 residues. Trimming took off 4 bases at V and 5 bases at J, with 19 bases between the two ends.

This CDR3 is CASRAWDRVSWGYTF. Here the CDR3 DNA reads TGTGCCAGCAGGGCATGGGACAGGGTATCTTGGGGCTACACCTTC. This chain links TRBV6-1 with TRBJ1-2; TRBD1 aligns across 9 bases. This CDR3 comprises 15 residues. Trimming cost V 6 bases and J 8 bases; bases outside gene matches: 13. Germline loops: CDR1 MNHNS, CDR2 SASEGT.

The CDR3 spells CAIRGTSNTKGEQFF. The CDR3 DNA reads as TGTGCCATCAGGGGGACTAGCAATACCAAGGGTGAGCAGTTCTTC. This chain uses TRBV10-3 with TRBJ2-1; 9 positions match TRBD2. With 6 bases clipped from V and 9 bases from J, the junction kept 12 bases outside the gene matches. Germline V gene sequence: CDR1 ENHRY, CDR2 SYGVKD. The CDR3 consists of 15 residues.

This chain links TRBV13 with TRBJ2-1; 7 positions match TRBD2. The CDR3 length is 16 residues. In germline, CDR1 is PRHDT, CDR2 FYEKMQ (reference sequence). Trimming removed 5 bases from V and 9 bases from J; junction bases left unmatched: 16. Here the CDR3 reads CASSPNLAVVVGEQFF. The CDR3 DNA follows: TGTGCCAGCAGCCCGAACCTAGCGGTTGTAGTAGGTGAGCAGTTCTTC.

This clone was seen more than once but under ten times. The chain links TRBV10-3 to TRBJ2-3; 9 nucleotides align to TRBD1. V lost 7 bases to trimming and J lost 9 bases; unmatched junction nucleotides: 8. Per germline, CDR1 ENHRY and CDR2 SYGVKD. The CDR3 is 13 residues long. The CDR3 DNA reads as TGTGCCATCATGCCGGGACAGGGAAGGACGCAGTATTTT. Translating it yields CAIMPGQGRTQYF.

The chain is built from TRBV6-4 and TRBJ2-5, with 10 bases matching TRBD1. V gave up 6 bases and J gave up 2 bases; unmatched junction bases: 9. The CDR3 is made up of 16 amino acids. The germline CDR1 and CDR2 sequences are MRHNA and SNTAGT. DNA of the CDR3: TGTGCCAGCAGCTCGGGACAGGGGAGGAAGCAAGAGACCCAGTACTTC. This codes for CASSSGQGRKQETQYF.

The chain joins TRBV27 to TRBJ2-7; D ambiguous. Germline V gene sequence: CDR1 MNHEY, CDR2 SMNVEV (reference sequence). Trimming removed 0 bases at V and 2 bases at J, with 11 bases between. This CDR3 has 15 amino acids. Written as DNA, the CDR3 is TGTGCCAGCAGTTTATCGATCGACTCGACCTACGAGCAGTACTTC. It translates to CASSLSIDSTYEQYF.

This clone has more than one count but fewer than ten. This chain links TRBV6-5 with TRBJ1-1; tentatively, D is TRBD1 (5 bases). V lost 7 bases, J lost 4 bases, and 19 bases lay in between. Germline lookup yields CDR1 MNHEY and CDR2 SVGAGI. The CDR3 consists of 15 residues. The CDR3 sequence: CASNPVFGGGTEAFF. CDR3 nucleotide sequence: TGTGCCAGCAACCCCGTTTTCGGGGGAGGCACTGAAGCTTTCTTT.

This chain uses TRBV5-1 with TRBJ1-1; TRBD1 agrees at 8 bases. V trimming: 4 bases; J trimming: 1 base; junction bases outside the gene matches: 3. The V gene's germline CDR1 is SGHRS and CDR2 YFSETQ. The CDR3 runs 14 residues. The CDR3 here is CASSVRGPNTEAFF. The CDR3 DNA sequence: TGCGCCAGCAGCGTCAGGGGGCCGAACACTGAAGCTTTCTTT.

This chain connects TRBV5-6 to TRBJ2-1; TRBD1 aligns across 7 bases. J lost 8 bases, V lost 4 bases, and 15 bases had no gene match. The CDR3 has 16 amino acids. Germline assignment: CDR1 SGHDT and CDR2 YYEEEE. This chain's CDR3 is CASSPPRQGRVHEQFF. CDR3 in DNA: TGTGCCAGCAGCCCACCAAGACAGGGCCGGGTCCATGAGCAGTTCTTC.

V and J are TRBV4-1 and TRBJ1-1, with 7 bases fitting TRBD1. The germline gives CDR1 MGHRA, CDR2 YSYEKL. The CDR3 contains 15 residues. Germline trimming cut 4 bases from V and 8 bases from J; bases unmatched to any gene: 13. In nucleotides, the CDR3 is TGCGCCAGCAGCCCCCCGTTAGGGGGCGGCGCCGAAGCTTTCTTT. Its protein is CASSPPLGGGAEAFF.

V is TRBV10-3 and J is TRBJ2-3; 14 bases agree with TRBD2. Germline CDR1 reads ENHRY; CDR2 reads SYGVKD. The CDR3 contains 18 residues. J lost 1 base, V lost 2 bases, and 5 bases had no gene match. CDR3 sequence: CAISEGTSGGVGTDTQYF. CDR3 in DNA: TGTGCCATCAGTGAGGGGACTAGCGGGGGAGTTGGCACAGATACGCAGTATTTT.

This chain uses TRBV5-4 with TRBJ2-2; no reliable D call. CDR1 is SGHNT, CDR2 YYREEE, per germline (reference sequence). The V gene lost 4 bases and the J gene lost 4 bases, with 20 bases spanning the gap. This CDR3 is 17 amino acids long. The CDR3 here is CASSLVQNWKGTGELFF. CDR3 nucleotides: TGTGCCAGCAGCCTTGTACAGAATTGGAAAGGCACCGGGGAGCTGTTTTTT.

The V and J genes are TRBV12-5 and TRBJ1-1; D unclear. V lost 2 bases to trimming and J lost 0 bases, with 7 bases between them. Germline values: CDR1 LGHNT, CDR2 FRNRAP. The length of the CDR3 is 14 residues. The CDR3 sequence is CASGLQFMNTEAFF. The CDR3 coding sequence is TGTGCTAGTGGTTTGCAGTTTATGAACACTGAAGCTTTCTTT. Complete variable domain (other parts from reference TRBV12-5 and TRBJ1-1): DARVTQTPRHKVTEMGQEVTMRCQPILGHNTVFWYRQTMMQGLELLAYFRNRAPLDDSGMPKDRFSAEMPDATLATLKIQPSEPRDSAVYFCASGLQFMNTEAFFGQGTRLTVV.

The V and J genes are TRBV30 and TRBJ1-5; 7 bases fit TRBD1. V lost 0 bases, J lost 6 bases, and 8 bases stayed unmatched. Per the germline V gene, CDR1 is GTSNPN and CDR2 is SVGIG (reference sequence). The CDR3 is 15 amino acids. The CDR3 region has the DNA TGTGCCTGGAGTGTTCTCAGGGGGAAAGGTCAGCCCCAGCATTTT. Amino acids: CAWSVLRGKGQPQHF.

V and J are TRBV5-1 and TRBJ1-1; D unresolved. Trimming stripped 0 bases from V and 4 bases from J, with 7 bases between. CDR1 is SGHRS, CDR2 YFSETQ, per germline. The length of the CDR3 is 13 residues. CDR3 nucleotides: TGCGCCAGCAGCTTGGAGACAAGCACTGAAGCTTTCTTT. Translation gives CASSLETSTEAFF.

The chain uses TRBV6-5 and TRBJ1-5, with 7 bases matching TRBD1. With 6 bases clipped from V and 6 bases from J, the junction kept 5 bases outside the gene matches. The CDR3 is made up of 13 amino acids. Germline CDR1 reads MNHEY; CDR2 reads SVGAGI. The CDR3 region is CASSRDRVQPQHF. The CDR3 nucleotides are TGTGCCAGCAGCCGCGACAGGGTTCAGCCCCAGCATTTT.

The chain joins TRBV30 to TRBJ2-1; 10 bases are a match to TRBD2. Per germline, CDR1 GTSNPN and CDR2 SVGIG (reference sequence). With 4 bases clipped from V and 7 bases from J, the junction kept 13 bases outside the gene matches. The CDR3 sequence is 16 residues long. The CDR3 loop reads CAWTAMRASGGNEQFF. The DNA for the CDR3 is TGTGCCTGGACCGCCATGCGGGCTAGCGGGGGAAATGAGCAGTTCTTC.

The chain is built from TRBV30 and TRBJ2-7, with 7 bases that match TRBD2. V lost 0 bases and J lost 6; bases outside the gene matches: 20. CDR1 and CDR2 from the germline V gene are GTSNPN and SVGIG (reference sequence). The CDR3 has 18 residues. CDR3 DNA: TGTGCCTGGAGTGTTAGGGTCCTGAGACTAGCTGGCCTTTCCGAGCAGTACTTC. Its translation is CAWSVRVLRLAGLSEQYF.

The V gene is TRBV18, the J gene TRBJ2-5, with a tentative D call TRBD1 (5 bases). The CDR3 sequence is 17 residues long. V was trimmed by 0 bases and J by 0 bases, leaving 14 bases between them. Germline assignment: CDR1 KGHSH and CDR2 LQKENI. The CDR3 reads CASSPPRQGAYQETQYF. DNA of the CDR3: TGTGCCAGCTCACCACCACGCCAGGGCGCGTACCAAGAGACCCAGTACTTC.

V and J are TRBV6-1 and TRBJ1-6, with 7 positions matching TRBD1. Germline CDR1 MNHNS, CDR2 SASEGT. The CDR3 length is 15 residues. V was clipped by 2 bases and J by 5 bases; unmatched bases: 3. The CDR3, as DNA: TGTGCCAGCAGTGAACACAGGGGTGATAATTCACCCCTCCACTTT. Its translation: CASSEHRGDNSPLHF.

The chain is built from TRBV19 and TRBJ2-5; 7 bases line up with TRBD1. J gave up 2 bases and V 4 bases, and 7 bases lay outside the gene matches. Germline CDR1 reads LNHDA; CDR2 reads SQIVND (reference sequence). The length of the CDR3 is 15 residues. CDR3 loop: CASSRRVGQQETQYF. CDR3 bases: TGTGCCAGTAGTAGAAGGGTGGGACAGCAAGAGACCCAGTACTTC.

The rearrangement joins TRBV6-1 to TRBJ2-5, with 8 bases that match TRBD1. CDR3 length: 16 residues. The V segment lost 3 bases and the J segment 7 bases; nucleotides outside the gene matches: 13. Looked up from germline, CDR1 is MNHNS and CDR2 is SASEGT. The CDR3, as DNA: TGTGCCAGCAGTGACGCAAACCGAGACAGGGGCCGGACCCAGTACTTC. This encodes CASSDANRDRGRTQYF.

The chain recombines TRBV5-6 with TRBJ1-6; maybe TRBD1 (6 bases). The V end was cut by 4 bases, the J end by 3 bases, with 14 bases between. The CDR3 is made up of 16 amino acids. Germline CDR1 reads SGHDT; CDR2 reads YYEEEE. The CDR3 protein is CASSDRGRGYNSPLHF. The CDR3 DNA follows: TGTGCCAGCAGCGACCGGGGCAGGGGCTATAATTCACCCCTCCACTTT. Combining the CDR3 with reference TRBV5-6 and TRBJ1-6 gives the whole variable domain DAGVTQSPTHLIKTRGQQVTLRCSPKSGHDTVSWYQQALGQGPQFIFQYYEEEERQRGNFPDRFSGHQFPNYSSELNVNALLLGDSALYLCASSDRGRGYNSPLHFGNGTRLTVT.

The chain uses TRBV7-9 and TRBJ1-2; TRBD1 might be the D (5 bases). Germline CDR1 reads SEHNR; CDR2 reads FQNEAQ (reference sequence). CDR3 length equals 16 residues. Trimming removed 0 bases from V and 3 bases from J, with 14 bases in between. Here the CDR3 DNA reads TGTGCCAGCAGCTTAGCAATTGGCGACAGCGACTATGGCTACACCTTC. Translating gives CASSLAIGDSDYGYTF.

The gene calls are TRBV30 and TRBJ2-1; 11 bases are a match to TRBD2. This CDR3 spans 16 amino acids. Germline lookup yields CDR1 GTSNPN and CDR2 SVGIG (reference sequence). V lost 5 bases to trimming and J lost 6 bases; unmatched junction nucleotides: 12. This CDR3 reads CAWLNSGGASRNEQFF. DNA of the CDR3: TGTGCCTGGTTGAATAGCGGGGGGGCCTCACGCAATGAGCAGTTCTTC.

The CDR3 region is CASSQDPGGYEQYF. CDR3 DNA sequence: TGCGCCAGCAGCCAGGACCCGGGGGGGTACGAGCAGTACTTC. The chain links TRBV4-3 to TRBJ2-7, with TRBD2 identical over 8 bases. CDR1 LGHNA and CDR2 YSLEER come from the germline V gene. Losses at the gene ends were 3 bases for V and 4 bases for J; bases not matched to a gene: 5. The CDR3 spans 14 residues.